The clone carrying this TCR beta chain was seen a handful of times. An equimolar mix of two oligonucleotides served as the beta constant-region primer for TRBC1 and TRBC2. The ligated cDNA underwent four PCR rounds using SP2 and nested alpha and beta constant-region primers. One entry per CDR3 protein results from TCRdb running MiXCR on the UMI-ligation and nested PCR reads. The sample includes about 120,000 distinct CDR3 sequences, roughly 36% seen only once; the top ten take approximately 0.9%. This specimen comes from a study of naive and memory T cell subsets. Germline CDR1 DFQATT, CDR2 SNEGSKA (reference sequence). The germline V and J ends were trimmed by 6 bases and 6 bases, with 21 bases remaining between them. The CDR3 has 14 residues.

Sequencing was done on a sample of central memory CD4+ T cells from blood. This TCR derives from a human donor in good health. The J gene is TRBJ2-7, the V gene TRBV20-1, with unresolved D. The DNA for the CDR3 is TGCAGTGCCCGACTTGGGAATCACCCCTCCGAGCAGTACTTC. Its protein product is CSARLGNHPSEQYF.